Listed below are T cell receptor beta chains from one sample, sequenced in a study of T cells in tuberculosis. Sequencing used immunoSEQ multiplex PCR; TCRdb keeps in-frame clones, though not all of them. The sample carries some 34,000 clones, 80% to 95% recorded once. The source material was PBMCs. Every receptor here comes from a donor aged 10 to 29 with latent tuberculosis or without tuberculosis infection. Some clones in this sample may be carry-over from other donors' samples. The CDR3 runs from the conserved cysteine through the conserved F or W. A D gene is named only where the DNA matches it firmly. The listing skips clone size in some rows; elsewhere it reads once, few, many or a size class.

CDR3aa | CDR3nt | abundance | d_gene | j_gene | v_gene
CASSLEQGANNEQFF | TGCGCCAGCAGCTTAGAACAGGGGGCTAACAATGAGCAGTTCTTC | NA | TRBD1 | TRBJ2-1 | TRBV5-1
CASSLDRGRNTEAFF | TGTGCCAGCAGTCTCGACAGGGGGCGGAACACTGAAGCTTTCTTT | NA | TRBD1 | TRBJ1-1 | TRBV6-5
CASTTGLRAGNTIYF | TGTGCCAGCACCACAGGTTTACGGGCTGGAAACACCATATATTTT | NA | NA | TRBJ1-3 | TRBV6-1
CASRKLSGNAYEQYF | TGTGCCAGCAGGAAATTGAGCGGCAACGCCTACGAGCAGTACTTC | NA | NA | TRBJ2-7 | TRBV11-2
CSAGATSGRSEQYF | TGCAGCGCCGGTGCGACTAGCGGGAGAAGCGAGCAGTACTTC | NA | TRBD2 | TRBJ2-7 | TRBV29-1
CASIPGQGLLKNIQYF | TGTGCCAGCATTCCAGGACAGGGGTTATTGAAAAACATTCAGTACTTC | NA | TRBD1 | TRBJ2-4 | TRBV28
CASYRDRVLSNYGYTF | TGTGCCTCTTACCGGGACAGGGTTTTGTCTAACTATGGCTACACCTTC | NA | TRBD1 | TRBJ1-2 | TRBV30
CATVDRANTEAFF | TGTGCCACCGTGGACAGGGCGAACACTGAAGCTTTCTTT | NA | TRBD1 | TRBJ1-1 | TRBV27
CASSVEGYSGNTIYF | TGTGCCAGCAGCGTCGAGGGTTACTCTGGAAACACCATATATTTT | NA | NA | TRBJ1-3 | TRBV9
CASSLVGTSGTYNEQFF | TGTGCCAGCAGCTTAGTGGGGACTAGCGGGACCTACAATGAGCAGTTCTTC | NA | TRBD2 | TRBJ2-1 | TRBV7-8
CSVEDPAGGYEQYF | TGCAGCGTTGAAGATCCGGCGGGGGGCTACGAGCAGTACTTC | NA | TRBD2 | TRBJ2-7 | TRBV29-1
CASSVVSDRENSNQPQHF | TGTGCCAGCAGCGTAGTATCGGACAGGGAGAACAGCAATCAGCCCCAGCATTTT | NA | TRBD1 | TRBJ1-5 | TRBV9
CASSLGDSSFDEQYF | TGTGCCAGCAGCTTAGGGGACAGTTCTTTCGACGAGCAGTACTTC | NA | TRBD1 | TRBJ2-7 | TRBV7-8
CASRGTTGGRTEKLFF | TGTGCCAGCAGAGGAACCACAGGGGGTCGGACCGAAAAACTGTTTTTT | NA | TRBD1 | TRBJ1-4 | TRBV2
CATTEADRDTGELFF | TGTGCCACCACGGAAGCGGACAGGGACACCGGGGAGCTGTTTTTT | NA | TRBD1 | TRBJ2-2 | TRBV6-6
CASNQIAGATDEQFF | TGTGCCAGTAACCAAATAGCGGGAGCAACCGATGAGCAGTTCTTC | NA | TRBD2 | TRBJ2-1 | TRBV19
CASSPRTTLQETQYF | TGTGCCAGCAGCCCCAGGACTACATTACAAGAGACCCAGTACTTC | NA | NA | TRBJ2-5 | TRBV7-8
CASSGDRVEAFF | TGTGCCAGCAGCGGAGACAGGGTTGAAGCTTTCTTT | once | TRBD1 | TRBJ1-1 | TRBV7-9
CASSSRREGRHEQFF | TGTGCCAGCAGCTCTAGGAGGGAGGGCCGCCATGAGCAGTTCTTC | NA | TRBD2 | TRBJ2-1 | TRBV7-9
CASSLRGRLDYGYTF | TGTGCCAGCAGCTTGAGGGGGCGCCTGGACTATGGCTACACCTTC | NA | TRBD1 | TRBJ1-2 | TRBV11-1
CAISDRLTEAFF | TGTGCCATCAGTGATAGACTCACTGAAGCTTTCTTT | NA | NA | TRBJ1-1 | TRBV10-3
CASSQPTRGTEAFF | TGCGCCAGCAGCCAACCTACCAGGGGTACTGAAGCTTTCTTT | NA | NA | TRBJ1-1 | TRBV4-1
CASSQEGLAGVEQYF | TGCGCCAGCAGCCAAGAGGGCCTAGCGGGAGTCGAGCAGTACTTC | once | TRBD2 | TRBJ2-7 | TRBV4-1
CASSGGLYYGYTF | TGTGCCTCGTCGGGGGGACTCTACTATGGCTACACCTTC | NA | NA | TRBJ1-2 | TRBV27
CASSPDRSTYEQYF | TGTGCCAGCTCACCGGACAGGAGTACCTACGAGCAGTACTTC | NA | TRBD1 | TRBJ2-7 | TRBV18
CASCRSGFSYNEQFF | TGTGCCAGCTGCCGAAGCGGATTCTCCTACAATGAGCAGTTCTTC | NA | NA | TRBJ2-1 | TRBV28
CASSHGTGSGNTIYF | TGCGCCAGCAGCCACGGGACAGGGTCAGGAAACACCATATATTTT | NA | TRBD1 | TRBJ1-3 | TRBV4-1
CATPGTVPYGYTF | TGTGCCACCCCAGGAACAGTCCCCTATGGCTACACCTTC | NA | NA | TRBJ1-2 | TRBV13
CASRDGTGGHSPLHF | TGTGCCAGCAGGGACGGGACAGGGGGTCATTCACCCCTCCACTTT | NA | TRBD1 | TRBJ1-6 | TRBV2
CASAGDDTGELFF | TGTGCCAGCGCGGGGGACGACACCGGGGAGCTGTTTTTT | NA | TRBD2 | TRBJ2-2 | TRBV2
CASSESGYGYTF | TGTGCCAGCAGTGAATCAGGGTATGGCTACACCTTC | NA | NA | TRBJ1-2 | TRBV6-1
CASSSPGQGFPEAFF | TGTGCCAGCAGTTCTCCGGGACAGGGCTTTCCTGAAGCTTTCTTT | NA | TRBD1 | TRBJ1-1 | TRBV27
CASSPGGWEKLFF | TGTGCCAGCAGCCCAGGGGGTTGGGAAAAACTGTTTTTT | NA | TRBD1 | TRBJ1-4 | TRBV14
CASSLEREPYNEQFF | TGCGCCAGCAGCTTGGAGCGGGAGCCCTACAATGAGCAGTTCTTC | NA | TRBD2 | TRBJ2-1 | TRBV5-1
CASSTTRDAGELFF | TGTGCCAGCAGTACGACTAGGGACGCCGGGGAGCTGTTTTTT | NA | NA | TRBJ2-2 | TRBV27
CASSYQPGGTYNEQFF | TGTGCCAGCAGTTATCAACCGGGGGGGACCTACAATGAGCAGTTCTTC | NA | TRBD2 | TRBJ2-1 | TRBV6-5
CASSLGLALLDEQFF | TGCGCCAGCAGCTTGGGACTAGCCCTTCTCGATGAGCAGTTCTTC | NA | TRBD2 | TRBJ2-1 | TRBV5-1
CASTLDRRNTEAFF | TGTGCCAGCACTTTGGACAGGCGGAACACTGAAGCTTTCTTT | NA | TRBD1 | TRBJ1-1 | TRBV28
CASSAAGLSNQPQHF | TGTGCCAGCAGTGCTGCCGGACTGAGCAATCAGCCCCAGCATTTT | NA | NA | TRBJ1-5 | TRBV2
CASLVTENTGELFF | TGTGCCAGCTTGGTGACAGAGAACACCGGGGAGCTGTTTTTT | NA | NA | TRBJ2-2 | TRBV6-6
CASSLVGERYTEAFF | TGTGCCAGCAGCTTGGTCGGAGAAAGATACACTGAAGCTTTCTTT | few | NA | TRBJ1-1 | TRBV5-6
CASSYRQGAPTNEKLFF | TGTGCCAGCAGCTACCGACAGGGGGCACCAACTAATGAAAAACTGTTTTTT | NA | TRBD1 | TRBJ1-4 | TRBV11-2
CASSQEATPINYGYTF | TGTGCCAGCAGCCAAGAAGCGACTCCCATTAACTATGGCTACACCTTC | NA | NA | TRBJ1-2 | TRBV16
CASTGDSYEQYF | TGTGCCAGTACAGGGGACTCCTACGAGCAGTACTTC | NA | TRBD1 | TRBJ2-7 | TRBV2
CASSPQGRGDTGELFF | TGCGCCAGCAGCCCACAGGGGCGGGGGGACACCGGGGAGCTGTTTTTT | NA | NA | TRBJ2-2 | TRBV4-1
CASITAPGTSSGTQYF | TGTGCCAGCATAACGGCCCCGGGGACTAGTAGCGGGACCCAGTACTTC | NA | TRBD2 | TRBJ2-5 | TRBV6-6
CARSRDTQYF | TGTGCCAGGAGTCGGGATACGCAGTATTTT | NA | NA | TRBJ2-3 | TRBV21-1
CASSINTEAFF | TGTGCCAGCAGTATAAACACTGAAGCTTTCTTT | NA | NA | TRBJ1-1 | TRBV2
CASSPSGGWGAAGELFF | TGTGCCAGCAGCCCATCCGGGGGGTGGGGGGCTGCCGGGGAGCTGTTTTTT | NA | NA | TRBJ2-2 | TRBV9
CASSVGLSTDTQYF | TGTGCCAGCAGCGTAGGACTTAGCACAGATACGCAGTATTTT | NA | NA | TRBJ2-3 | TRBV9
CASSQEGGLAGITDTQYF | TGCGCCAGCAGCCAAGAGGGGGGACTAGCGGGAATAACAGATACGCAGTATTTT | NA | TRBD2 | TRBJ2-3 | TRBV4-1
CASSPAPPLAGGLSISQYF | TGTGCCAGCAGCCCAGCACCACCTCTAGCGGGAGGGCTCTCTATATCCCAGTACTTC | NA | TRBD2 | TRBJ2-5 | TRBV28
CASSYRRGHTGELFF | TGTGCCAGCAGTTACCGGAGGGGGCACACCGGGGAGCTGTTTTTT | NA | NA | TRBJ2-2 | TRBV6-5